This entry concerns a single T cell receptor (beta chain). The antigen remains unidentified. Measured with immunoSEQ multiplex PCR; TCRdb has only the in-frame clones, and not every one. The data hold more than 20,000 clones, with about 66% observed a single time. These data originate in a study of CD4 T cells in relation to SARS-CoV-2 and coronaviruses. The overall study: PBMCs were cultured with antigen for roughly 11 days before TCR beta sequencing.

Unexposed donor CD4+ T cells date from 2011-2018, before the COVID-19 pandemic. After roughly 9 days of culture, CD4+ T cells were isolated. Cells permitting, SARS-CoV-2 S/N and four cold-coronavirus spikes were tested on unexposed-donor CD4+ T cells. Germline assignment: CDR1 ENHRY and CDR2 SYGVKD. CDR3 length equals 16 residues. V was clipped by 11 bases and J by 1 base; unmatched bases: 14. This TCR derives from a human donor in good health. The chain combines TRBV10-3 with TRBJ2-3; 8 nucleotides agree with TRBD2. Input material: CD4+ T cells from PBMCs, cultured in vitro. This CDR3 is CAAGLSGSSGTDTQYF. The CDR3 nucleotides are TGTGCCGCGGGGCTCAGCGGGAGTAGTGGCACAGATACGCAGTATTTT.